This is a list of T cell receptor beta chains from one sample in a study of blood T cell repertoires in COVID-19. Produced via immunoSEQ multiplex PCR; TCRdb's table is partial and in-frame only. Among around 250,000 clones listed, 70% to 90% were seen once. The material sequenced was peripheral blood. The source of these receptors is a man aged 60-69 years who had recovered from COVID-19. CDR3s include the opening cysteine and the closing phenylalanine or tryptophan. Each record gives: clone size, J gene, D gene, CDR3 length, V gene, CDR3 protein, CDR3 DNA. D genes are given only for firm matches. Not all rows give a size; the values are once, few, many and, for expanded clones, a class.

abundance: NA
j_gene: TRBJ2-6
d_gene: TRBD1
len: 21
v_gene: TRBV5-1
CDR3aa: CASSLEGTGVFTSSGANVLTF
CDR3nt: TGCGCCAGCAGCTTGGAGGGGACAGGAGTCTTCACTTCCTCTGGGGCCAACGTCCTGACTTTC

abundance: NA
j_gene: TRBJ1-1
d_gene: NA
len: 14
v_gene: TRBV10-2
CDR3aa: CASSELRENTEAFF
CDR3nt: TGCGCCAGCAGTGAGTTGAGGGAGAACACTGAAGCTTTCTTT

abundance: NA
j_gene: TRBJ2-5
d_gene: NA
len: 14
v_gene: TRBV6-5
CDR3aa: CASRSGQGGSTQYF
CDR3nt: TGTGCCAGCAGGTCGGGGCAGGGGGGATCGACCCAGTACTTC

abundance: NA
j_gene: TRBJ1-3
d_gene: NA
len: 16
v_gene: TRBV25-1
CDR3aa: CASSSVGGLSGNTIYF
CDR3nt: TGTGCCAGCAGCTCTGTCGGGGGGCTCTCTGGAAACACCATATATTTT

abundance: NA
j_gene: TRBJ2-1
d_gene: TRBD2
len: 16
v_gene: TRBV7-2
CDR3aa: CASSLGRAGGAREQFF
CDR3nt: TGTGCCAGCAGCTTAGGGCGCGCGGGAGGGGCCAGGGAGCAGTTCTTC

abundance: NA
j_gene: TRBJ1-2
d_gene: TRBD1
len: 14
v_gene: TRBV9
CDR3aa: CASRPTGGNYGYTF
CDR3nt: TGTGCCAGCAGACCGACAGGGGGAAACTATGGCTACACCTTC

abundance: few
j_gene: TRBJ2-7
d_gene: TRBD1
len: 15
v_gene: TRBV5-5
CDR3aa: CASSLVGPGGGSFYF
CDR3nt: TGTGCCAGCAGCTTGGTAGGGCCAGGGGGCGGCTCTTTCTACTTC

abundance: few
j_gene: TRBJ1-1
d_gene: NA
len: 16
v_gene: TRBV28
CDR3aa: CASSPPGGGGITEAFF
CDR3nt: TGTGCCAGCAGTCCCCCCGGAGGGGGGGGGATCACTGAAGCTTTCTTT

abundance: NA
j_gene: TRBJ2-1
d_gene: TRBD2
len: 15
v_gene: TRBV7-7
CDR3aa: CASSRSSGRASEQFF
CDR3nt: TGTGCCAGCAGCCGATCTAGCGGGAGGGCCAGTGAGCAGTTCTTC

abundance: NA
j_gene: TRBJ2-1
d_gene: TRBD1
len: 15
v_gene: TRBV19
CDR3aa: CASSRQGSSYNEQFF
CDR3nt: TGTGCCAGTAGTCGACAGGGGAGCTCCTACAATGAGCAGTTCTTC

abundance: NA
j_gene: TRBJ2-1
d_gene: TRBD2
len: 13
v_gene: TRBV10-3
CDR3aa: CAISGTTIGEQFF
CDR3nt: TGTGCCATCAGCGGGACTACCATCGGTGAGCAGTTCTTC

abundance: NA
j_gene: TRBJ1-4
d_gene: NA
len: 16
v_gene: TRBV11-2
CDR3aa: CASSLDGYLEGEKLFF
CDR3nt: TGTGCCAGCAGTTTAGATGGGTACTTAGAGGGTGAAAAACTGTTTTTT

abundance: medium-sized
j_gene: TRBJ2-2
d_gene: NA
len: 12
v_gene: TRBV7-9
CDR3aa: CASQRGSGELFF
CDR3nt: TGTGCCAGCCAACGCGGGTCCGGGGAGCTGTTTTTT

abundance: NA
j_gene: TRBJ2-7
d_gene: NA
len: 13
v_gene: TRBV6-5
CDR3aa: CASRKTTSYEQYF
CDR3nt: TGTGCCAGCAGAAAGACAACCTCCTACGAGCAGTACTTC

abundance: NA
j_gene: TRBJ2-1
d_gene: TRBD2
len: 15
v_gene: TRBV5-1
CDR3aa: CASSPGLADYNEQFF
CDR3nt: TGCGCCAGCAGCCCGGGACTAGCGGATTACAATGAGCAGTTCTTC

abundance: NA
j_gene: TRBJ2-3
d_gene: TRBD2
len: 15
v_gene: TRBV11-3
CDR3aa: CASSFSGSGTDTQYF
CDR3nt: TGTGCCAGCAGCTTTAGCGGGAGCGGCACAGATACGCAGTATTTT

abundance: NA
j_gene: TRBJ1-3
d_gene: TRBD1
len: 14
v_gene: TRBV7-9
CDR3aa: CASSQGQTGNTIYF
CDR3nt: TGTGCCAGCAGCCAGGGACAGACTGGAAACACCATATATTTT

abundance: NA
j_gene: TRBJ1-4
d_gene: NA
len: 17
v_gene: TRBV11-2
CDR3aa: CASSLDRTTGKNEKLFF
CDR3nt: TGTGCCAGCAGCTTAGATAGAACGACAGGAAAAAATGAAAAACTGTTTTTT

abundance: NA
j_gene: TRBJ2-3
d_gene: NA
len: 18
v_gene: TRBV18
CDR3aa: CASSRVSTQAIRTDTQYF
CDR3nt: TGTGCCAGCTCAAGGGTATCGACACAGGCTATCCGCACAGATACGCAGTATTTT

abundance: NA
j_gene: TRBJ1-6
d_gene: TRBD1
len: 13
v_gene: TRBV5-6
CDR3aa: CASSNIQGSPLHF
CDR3nt: TGTGCCAGCAGCAACATACAGGGGTCACCCCTCCACTTT

abundance: NA
j_gene: TRBJ2-6
d_gene: NA
len: 16
v_gene: TRBV5-1
CDR3aa: CASSLVSAAGANVLTF
CDR3nt: TGCGCCAGCAGTCTAGTTTCAGCGGCTGGGGCCAACGTCCTGACTTTC

abundance: once
j_gene: TRBJ1-1
d_gene: TRBD1
len: 14
v_gene: TRBV6-5
CDR3aa: CASSRHRGETEAFF
CDR3nt: TGTGCCAGCAGTCGACACAGGGGAGAAACTGAAGCTTTCTTT

abundance: few
j_gene: TRBJ2-7
d_gene: NA
len: 14
v_gene: TRBV2
CDR3aa: CASKDRYRSYEQYF
CDR3nt: TGTGCCAGCAAAGACAGGTACCGCTCCTACGAGCAGTACTTC

abundance: NA
j_gene: TRBJ2-1
d_gene: TRBD2
len: 13
v_gene: TRBV29-1
CDR3aa: CSVDIAGGNEQFF
CDR3nt: TGCAGCGTTGATATAGCGGGGGGAAATGAGCAGTTCTTC

abundance: once
j_gene: TRBJ1-1
d_gene: TRBD1
len: 12
v_gene: TRBV6-5
CDR3aa: CASSFETGMAFF
CDR3nt: TGTGCCAGCAGTTTCGAGACAGGGATGGCTTTCTTT

abundance: NA
j_gene: TRBJ1-2
d_gene: NA
len: 16
v_gene: TRBV15
CDR3aa: CATSRDSPGANYGYTF
CDR3nt: TGTGCCACCAGCAGAGATTCCCCGGGAGCTAACTATGGCTACACCTTC

abundance: NA
j_gene: TRBJ2-1
d_gene: NA
len: 15
v_gene: TRBV9
CDR3aa: CASSVVGASNVEQFF
CDR3nt: TGTGCCAGCAGCGTAGTAGGTGCTAGCAACGTTGAGCAGTTCTTC

abundance: few
j_gene: TRBJ2-1
d_gene: TRBD2
len: 14
v_gene: TRBV3-1/TRBV3-2
CDR3aa: CASSQRGGHNEQFF
CDR3nt: TGTGCCAGCAGCCAGCGGGGGGGACACAATGAGCAGTTCTTC

abundance: once
j_gene: TRBJ2-5
d_gene: TRBD2
len: 13
v_gene: TRBV29-1
CDR3aa: CSARTSGQETQYF
CDR3nt: TGCAGCGCGAGGACTAGCGGGCAAGAGACCCAGTACTTC

abundance: NA
j_gene: TRBJ1-2
d_gene: NA
len: 16
v_gene: TRBV27
CDR3aa: CASSPYFTTGSYGYTF
CDR3nt: TGTGCCAGCAGCCCTTACTTCACGACCGGGAGCTATGGCTACACCTTC

abundance: NA
j_gene: TRBJ1-4
d_gene: NA
len: 12
v_gene: TRBV19
CDR3aa: CASSMYGETVFF
CDR3nt: TGTGCCAGTAGTATGTATGGGGAGACCGTGTTTTTT

abundance: once
j_gene: TRBJ2-1
d_gene: NA
len: 12
v_gene: TRBV11-2
CDR3aa: CATNQGYNEQFF
CDR3nt: TGTGCCACCAACCAGGGATACAATGAGCAGTTCTTC

abundance: NA
j_gene: TRBJ2-5
d_gene: NA
len: 15
v_gene: TRBV2
CDR3aa: CASRSGSALQETQYF
CDR3nt: TGTGCCAGCAGATCAGGGTCGGCGTTACAAGAGACCCAGTACTTC

abundance: NA
j_gene: TRBJ2-1
d_gene: TRBD2
len: 16
v_gene: TRBV7-9
CDR3aa: CASHPHAGGIYNEQFF
CDR3nt: TGTGCCAGCCACCCTCATGCGGGAGGAATCTACAATGAGCAGTTCTTC

abundance: NA
j_gene: TRBJ2-7
d_gene: TRBD2
len: 16
v_gene: TRBV15
CDR3aa: CATSRVPSGGFNEQYF
CDR3nt: TGTGCCACCAGCAGAGTCCCGAGCGGGGGGTTCAACGAGCAGTACTTC

abundance: NA
j_gene: TRBJ2-2
d_gene: TRBD2
len: 15
v_gene: TRBV19
CDR3aa: CASSTSGRLTGELFF
CDR3nt: TGTGCCAGTAGCACTAGCGGGAGGCTTACCGGGGAGCTGTTTTTT

abundance: NA
j_gene: TRBJ2-3
d_gene: TRBD2
len: 15
v_gene: TRBV11-3
CDR3aa: CASSLGLAGSDTQYF
CDR3nt: TGTGCCAGCAGCTTAGGACTAGCGGGAAGTGATACGCAGTATTTT

abundance: NA
j_gene: TRBJ1-4
d_gene: TRBD1
len: 13
v_gene: TRBV2
CDR3aa: CASSLGQGEKLFF
CDR3nt: TGTGCCAGCAGTTTGGGACAGGGTGAAAAACTGTTTTTT

abundance: NA
j_gene: TRBJ2-1
d_gene: NA
len: 15
v_gene: TRBV6-1
CDR3aa: CASSDAGSSYNEQFF
CDR3nt: TGTGCCAGCAGTGACGCGGGGAGCTCCTACAATGAGCAGTTCTTC

abundance: NA
j_gene: TRBJ2-3
d_gene: NA
len: 14
v_gene: TRBV7-3
CDR3aa: CASSLGPPADTQYF
CDR3nt: TGTGCCAGCAGCTTAGGGCCTCCCGCGGATACGCAGTATTTT

abundance: NA
j_gene: TRBJ2-7
d_gene: TRBD2
len: 15
v_gene: TRBV9
CDR3aa: CASSVGGVPSYEQYF
CDR3nt: TGTGCCAGCAGCGTCGGGGGGGTTCCCTCCTACGAGCAGTACTTC

abundance: NA
j_gene: TRBJ2-7
d_gene: TRBD1
len: 15
v_gene: TRBV4-2
CDR3aa: CASSQETGGFYEQYF
CDR3nt: TGTGCCAGCAGCCAAGAGACAGGGGGCTTCTACGAGCAGTACTTC

abundance: few
j_gene: TRBJ1-5
d_gene: NA
len: 13
v_gene: TRBV24-1
CDR3aa: CATSVNSNQPQHF
CDR3nt: TGTGCCACCAGCGTAAATAGCAATCAGCCCCAGCATTTT